This T cell receptor (beta chain) was recorded in a study of T-cell memory formation after mild COVID-19. At the level of the study: The two donors had largely donor-specific TCR clusters.

V lost 3 bases and J lost 2, with 11 bases in between. The CDR3 extends over 14 amino acids. Germline CDR1 is MNHEY and CDR2 is SMNVEV (reference sequence). Using its own MiXCR run on the 5' RACE reads, TCRdb lists one record per CDR3 protein. The sample lists around 310,000 distinct CDR3 sequences; roughly 15% were seen once. This clonotype was recorded many times. Its target is unknown. Findings and limits, study-wide: CM and EM subsets held most contracting CD4+ clones; EMRA held CD8+ ones.

The chain employs TRBV27 and TRBJ2-7, with unresolved D. This sequence was found in a man between 18 and 29 years old who had mild COVID-19 (a few samples of this study predate the infection). Cell type and time point are not known. Sequencing input: PBMCs or a T cell subset sorted from them (not recorded which). As DNA, the CDR3 is TGTGCCAGCAGTTTCGGCGGAGCCGCCTACGAGCAGTACTTC. Translation: CASSFGGAAYEQYF.